The rows below give T cell receptor beta chains drawn from one sample of a study of T cells in narcolepsy. The data were produced by immunoSEQ multiplex PCR, yet TCRdb's version contains in-frame clones alone and is incomplete. The data contain around 31,000 clones, approximately 85% of them singletons. Specimen: CD45RA- memory CD4+ T cells from PBMCs. The receptors shown here come from a human donor with narcolepsy. Each CDR3 is given with its conserved first and last residue. The order of the fields is clone size, D gene, J gene, V gene, CDR3 protein, CDR3 DNA. The D gene is left open where the match is weak. Clone size is given for some rows only: seen once, a few or many times, or a class if the clone is expanded.

clone_size: once; d_call: NA; j_call: TRBJ2-7; v_call: TRBV30; cdr3_aa: CAWTWNRGSSYEQYF; cdr3_nt: TGTGCCTGGACATGGAATAGGGGGAGCTCCTACGAGCAGTACTTC
clone_size: NA; d_call: NA; j_call: TRBJ1-1; v_call: TRBV7-2; cdr3_aa: CASSRTLFNTEAFF; cdr3_nt: TGTGCCAGCAGTCGTACTTTGTTTAACACTGAAGCTTTCTTT
clone_size: once; d_call: TRBD1; j_call: TRBJ2-2; v_call: TRBV10-1; cdr3_aa: CASSGQGAGGELFF; cdr3_nt: TGCGCCAGTTCAGGACAGGGGGCCGGCGGGGAGCTGTTTTTT
clone_size: once; d_call: TRBD2; j_call: TRBJ2-5; v_call: TRBV11-2; cdr3_aa: CASSSNLGLAGGPRETQYF; cdr3_nt: TGTGCCAGCAGCTCCAACCTAGGACTAGCGGGGGGACCCAGGGAGACCCAGTACTTC
clone_size: once; d_call: NA; j_call: TRBJ1-3; v_call: TRBV28; cdr3_aa: CASSPAALWNTIYF; cdr3_nt: TGTGCCAGCAGTCCGGCCGCCCTTTGGAACACCATATATTTT
clone_size: NA; d_call: NA; j_call: TRBJ2-6; v_call: TRBV7-9; cdr3_aa: CASSSRGRGSGANVLTF; cdr3_nt: TGTGCCAGCAGCTCGAGGGGCAGGGGATCTGGGGCCAACGTCCTGACTTTC
clone_size: once; d_call: NA; j_call: TRBJ2-2; v_call: TRBV7-9; cdr3_aa: CASSLGRWDDTGELFF; cdr3_nt: TGTGCCAGCAGCTTGGGAAGGTGGGACGATACCGGGGAGCTGTTTTTT
clone_size: NA; d_call: NA; j_call: TRBJ2-7; v_call: TRBV15; cdr3_aa: CATSRALDKSYEQYF; cdr3_nt: TGTGCCACCAGCAGAGCCTTGGACAAGAGCTACGAGCAGTACTTC
clone_size: NA; d_call: TRBD2; j_call: TRBJ2-5; v_call: TRBV5-4; cdr3_aa: CASSPGSSGSIQETQYF; cdr3_nt: TGTGCCAGCAGCCCCGGTAGTAGCGGGAGCATACAAGAGACCCAGTACTTC
clone_size: NA; d_call: TRBD2; j_call: TRBJ2-3; v_call: TRBV10-1; cdr3_aa: CASSAGGPDTQYF; cdr3_nt: TGCGCCAGCAGTGCGGGAGGGCCAGATACGCAGTATTTT
clone_size: few; d_call: NA; j_call: TRBJ2-3; v_call: TRBV7-3; cdr3_aa: CASSGPSDTQYF; cdr3_nt: TGTGCCAGCAGCGGACCATCAGATACGCAGTATTTT
clone_size: once; d_call: NA; j_call: TRBJ2-1; v_call: TRBV10-3; cdr3_aa: CAISDLGTGHGEQFF; cdr3_nt: TGTGCCATCAGTGACCTAGGAACAGGGCATGGTGAGCAGTTCTTC
clone_size: few; d_call: NA; j_call: TRBJ1-1; v_call: TRBV6-5; cdr3_aa: CASSRFSNTEAFF; cdr3_nt: TGTGCCAGCAGTAGGTTCTCGAACACTGAAGCTTTCTTT
clone_size: NA; d_call: NA; j_call: TRBJ1-2; v_call: TRBV28; cdr3_aa: CASSLGTVYGYTF; cdr3_nt: TGTGCCAGCAGTTTGGGGACGGTCTATGGCTACACCTTC
clone_size: NA; d_call: NA; j_call: TRBJ1-1; v_call: TRBV19; cdr3_aa: CASSRLAGMNTEAFF; cdr3_nt: TGTGCCAGTAGTCGCTTGGCGGGCATGAACACTGAAGCTTTCTTT
clone_size: few; d_call: NA; j_call: TRBJ2-1; v_call: TRBV13; cdr3_aa: CASSLGSYNEQFF; cdr3_nt: TGTGCCAGCAGCTTAGGCAGCTACAATGAGCAGTTCTTC
clone_size: NA; d_call: NA; j_call: TRBJ1-3; v_call: TRBV5-1; cdr3_aa: CASSSGDVLGNTIYF; cdr3_nt: TGCGCCAGCAGCTCGGGTGATGTGCTCGGAAACACCATATATTTT
clone_size: NA; d_call: NA; j_call: TRBJ2-6; v_call: TRBV5-6; cdr3_aa: CASSLYWVTGANVLTF; cdr3_nt: TGTGCCAGCAGCTTGTATTGGGTTACTGGGGCCAACGTCCTGACTTTC
clone_size: once; d_call: TRBD1; j_call: TRBJ2-1; v_call: TRBV29-1; cdr3_aa: CSVWPGQGDEQFF; cdr3_nt: TGCAGCGTTTGGCCGGGACAGGGGGATGAGCAGTTCTTC
clone_size: NA; d_call: NA; j_call: TRBJ1-1; v_call: TRBV25-1; cdr3_aa: CASIPRGDVNTEAFF; cdr3_nt: TGTGCCAGCATCCCGAGGGGGGATGTGAACACTGAAGCTTTCTTT
clone_size: NA; d_call: NA; j_call: TRBJ1-6; v_call: TRBV4-3; cdr3_aa: CASTPRRGSSYNSPLHF; cdr3_nt: TGCGCCAGCACCCCAAGGAGGGGGAGCTCCTATAATTCACCCCTCCACTTT
clone_size: NA; d_call: NA; j_call: TRBJ1-2; v_call: TRBV19; cdr3_aa: CASSIGGQGAVNYGYTF; cdr3_nt: TGTGCCAGTAGTATTGGGGGCCAGGGCGCAGTAAACTATGGCTACACCTTC
clone_size: NA; d_call: NA; j_call: TRBJ2-3; v_call: TRBV30; cdr3_aa: CAWSVPLYRGSTDTQYF; cdr3_nt: TGTGCCTGGAGTGTACCACTCTACCGCGGAAGCACAGATACGCAGTATTTT
clone_size: NA; d_call: NA; j_call: TRBJ1-1; v_call: TRBV9; cdr3_aa: CASTQGVGSEAFF; cdr3_nt: TGTGCCAGCACCCAGGGTGTCGGCTCTGAAGCTTTCTTT
clone_size: NA; d_call: TRBD2; j_call: TRBJ2-5; v_call: TRBV5-5; cdr3_aa: CASSLHAGAGGETQYF; cdr3_nt: TGTGCCAGCAGCTTGCACGCAGGAGCGGGAGGCGAGACCCAGTACTTC
clone_size: once; d_call: TRBD1; j_call: TRBJ2-5; v_call: TRBV10-3; cdr3_aa: CAIRADRGGETQYF; cdr3_nt: TGTGCCATCAGGGCAGACAGGGGTGGAGAGACCCAGTACTTC
clone_size: NA; d_call: NA; j_call: TRBJ2-7; v_call: TRBV30; cdr3_aa: CAWSAKKGQGSYEQYF; cdr3_nt: TGTGCCTGGAGTGCCAAGAAGGGGCAGGGCTCCTACGAGCAGTACTTC
clone_size: NA; d_call: TRBD2; j_call: TRBJ2-2; v_call: TRBV9; cdr3_aa: CASSELAATTGELFF; cdr3_nt: TGTGCCAGCAGTGAACTAGCGGCGACAACCGGGGAGCTGTTTTTT
clone_size: NA; d_call: NA; j_call: TRBJ2-6; v_call: TRBV28; cdr3_aa: CASSSGQTGANVLTF; cdr3_nt: TGTGCCAGCAGTTCGGGGCAGACTGGGGCCAACGTCCTGACTTTC
clone_size: NA; d_call: NA; j_call: TRBJ2-5; v_call: TRBV19; cdr3_aa: CASSIITGRSGETQYF; cdr3_nt: TGTGCCAGTAGTATCATAACAGGGAGGTCTGGAGAGACCCAGTACTTC
clone_size: NA; d_call: NA; j_call: TRBJ1-1; v_call: TRBV19; cdr3_aa: CASSIGTSMNTEAFF; cdr3_nt: TGTGCCAGTAGTATAGGGACGTCTATGAACACTGAAGCTTTCTTT
clone_size: NA; d_call: TRBD1; j_call: TRBJ2-7; v_call: TRBV5-1; cdr3_aa: CASSLEGAGEQYF; cdr3_nt: TGCGCCAGCAGCTTAGAGGGGGCGGGTGAGCAGTACTTC
clone_size: once; d_call: NA; j_call: TRBJ1-5; v_call: TRBV28; cdr3_aa: CASRGPNQPQHF; cdr3_nt: TGTGCCAGCCGGGGGCCCAATCAGCCCCAGCATTTT
clone_size: NA; d_call: TRBD1; j_call: TRBJ1-3; v_call: TRBV30; cdr3_aa: CAWSKGSTGGMGLSGNTIYF; cdr3_nt: TGTGCCTGGAGCAAAGGGTCCACAGGGGGCATGGGACTATCTGGAAACACCATATATTTT
clone_size: NA; d_call: TRBD2; j_call: TRBJ2-5; v_call: TRBV7-2; cdr3_aa: CASRAGLASQETQYF; cdr3_nt: TGTGCCAGCAGAGCGGGACTAGCGAGTCAAGAGACCCAGTACTTC
clone_size: NA; d_call: NA; j_call: TRBJ2-7; v_call: TRBV6-5; cdr3_aa: CASSEPYEQYF; cdr3_nt: TGTGCCAGCAGTGAACCCTACGAGCAGTACTTC
clone_size: few; d_call: TRBD1; j_call: TRBJ2-5; v_call: TRBV2; cdr3_aa: CASTYGTGGLETQYF; cdr3_nt: TGTGCCAGCACTTATGGGACAGGGGGCTTAGAGACCCAGTACTTC
clone_size: NA; d_call: NA; j_call: TRBJ1-2; v_call: TRBV6-4; cdr3_aa: CASSDSNRAGPYTF; cdr3_nt: TGTGCCAGCAGTGACTCGAACAGGGCGGGACCCTACACCTTC
clone_size: NA; d_call: NA; j_call: TRBJ2-6; v_call: TRBV5-1; cdr3_aa: CASSLSVGANVLTF; cdr3_nt: TGCGCCAGCAGCTTGAGCGTTGGGGCCAACGTCCTGACTTTC
clone_size: NA; d_call: NA; j_call: TRBJ1-1; v_call: TRBV19; cdr3_aa: CASSNWGRAGSTEAFF; cdr3_nt: TGTGCCAGTAGTAATTGGGGTCGGGCAGGGAGCACTGAAGCTTTCTTT
clone_size: NA; d_call: NA; j_call: TRBJ2-1; v_call: TRBV30; cdr3_aa: CAWSVFRGDEQFF; cdr3_nt: TGTGCCTGGAGTGTGTTTCGGGGCGATGAGCAGTTCTTC
clone_size: NA; d_call: NA; j_call: TRBJ1-1; v_call: TRBV18; cdr3_aa: CASSQGLNTEAFF; cdr3_nt: TGTGCCAGCTCGCAGGGGTTGAACACTGAAGCTTTCTTT
clone_size: NA; d_call: NA; j_call: TRBJ2-7; v_call: TRBV7-2; cdr3_aa: CASSLNEGGEQYF; cdr3_nt: TGTGCCAGCAGCTTAAATGAGGGTGGCGAGCAGTACTTC
clone_size: NA; d_call: NA; j_call: TRBJ2-3; v_call: TRBV9; cdr3_aa: CASSVATDTQYF; cdr3_nt: TGTGCCAGCAGCGTAGCTACAGATACGCAGTATTTT
clone_size: NA; d_call: NA; j_call: TRBJ2-5; v_call: TRBV5-1; cdr3_aa: CASSLGHPGRRYDQETQYF; cdr3_nt: TGCGCCAGCAGCTTGGGCCACCCAGGACGGCGCTACGATCAAGAGACCCAGTACTTC
clone_size: NA; d_call: TRBD1; j_call: TRBJ2-7; v_call: TRBV28; cdr3_aa: CASSLYAGGDEQYF; cdr3_nt: TGTGCCAGCAGTTTATATGCAGGGGGCGACGAGCAGTACTTC
clone_size: NA; d_call: NA; j_call: TRBJ1-2; v_call: TRBV6-5; cdr3_aa: CATTKGGRLDGYTF; cdr3_nt: TGTGCCACCACCAAGGGGGGGCGGCTGGACGGCTACACCTTC
clone_size: NA; d_call: NA; j_call: TRBJ2-7; v_call: TRBV7-9; cdr3_aa: CASSFTGLTPYEQYF; cdr3_nt: TGTGCCAGCAGCTTTACAGGCCTTACCCCCTACGAGCAGTACTTC
clone_size: NA; d_call: NA; j_call: TRBJ1-2; v_call: TRBV29-1; cdr3_aa: CSVVSGVKGYTF; cdr3_nt: TGCAGCGTTGTGTCGGGGGTCAAAGGCTACACCTTC
clone_size: once; d_call: TRBD2; j_call: TRBJ2-1; v_call: TRBV7-9; cdr3_aa: CASSLWGTRSAYNEQFF; cdr3_nt: TGTGCCAGCAGCTTGTGGGGGACTAGGTCTGCCTACAATGAGCAGTTCTTC
clone_size: NA; d_call: NA; j_call: TRBJ1-2; v_call: TRBV29-1; cdr3_aa: CSVANRVLGNYGYTF; cdr3_nt: TGCAGCGTTGCAAACAGGGTTCTAGGAAACTATGGCTACACCTTC
clone_size: NA; d_call: NA; j_call: TRBJ1-4; v_call: TRBV7-2; cdr3_aa: CASSSPDFNEKLFF; cdr3_nt: TGTGCCAGCAGCTCACCGGACTTTAATGAAAAACTGTTTTTT
clone_size: NA; d_call: TRBD1; j_call: TRBJ1-5; v_call: TRBV6-5; cdr3_aa: CASSPGQGSFQPQHF; cdr3_nt: TGTGCCAGCAGCCCTGGACAGGGATCGTTCCAGCCCCAGCATTTT
clone_size: NA; d_call: TRBD1; j_call: TRBJ2-3; v_call: TRBV5-1; cdr3_aa: CASSFGQEDTQYF; cdr3_nt: TGCGCCAGCAGCTTCGGACAGGAAGATACGCAGTATTTT
clone_size: NA; d_call: NA; j_call: TRBJ2-5; v_call: TRBV30; cdr3_aa: CAWSVGQSQETQYF; cdr3_nt: TGTGCCTGGAGTGTCGGACAGTCCCAAGAGACCCAGTACTTC
clone_size: NA; d_call: TRBD1; j_call: TRBJ2-5; v_call: TRBV15; cdr3_aa: CATSRVGRGLLQETQYF; cdr3_nt: TGTGCCACCAGCAGAGTCGGCAGGGGGCTCCTCCAAGAGACCCAGTACTTC
clone_size: NA; d_call: NA; j_call: TRBJ1-1; v_call: TRBV6-5; cdr3_aa: CASNFQGGKNTEAFF; cdr3_nt: TGTGCCAGCAATTTTCAGGGAGGGAAGAACACTGAAGCTTTCTTT
clone_size: NA; d_call: TRBD2; j_call: TRBJ2-1; v_call: TRBV7-3; cdr3_aa: CASSPRLAGANEQFF; cdr3_nt: TGTGCCAGCAGTCCCAGACTAGCGGGAGCCAATGAGCAGTTCTTC
clone_size: NA; d_call: NA; j_call: TRBJ2-7; v_call: TRBV13; cdr3_aa: CASSLKGSSYEQYF; cdr3_nt: TGTGCCAGCAGCTTAAAAGGGAGCTCCTACGAGCAGTACTTC
clone_size: NA; d_call: NA; j_call: TRBJ1-3; v_call: TRBV27; cdr3_aa: CASSFGSKFSGNTIYF; cdr3_nt: TGTGCCAGCAGTTTCGGTTCCAAGTTCTCTGGAAACACCATATATTTT